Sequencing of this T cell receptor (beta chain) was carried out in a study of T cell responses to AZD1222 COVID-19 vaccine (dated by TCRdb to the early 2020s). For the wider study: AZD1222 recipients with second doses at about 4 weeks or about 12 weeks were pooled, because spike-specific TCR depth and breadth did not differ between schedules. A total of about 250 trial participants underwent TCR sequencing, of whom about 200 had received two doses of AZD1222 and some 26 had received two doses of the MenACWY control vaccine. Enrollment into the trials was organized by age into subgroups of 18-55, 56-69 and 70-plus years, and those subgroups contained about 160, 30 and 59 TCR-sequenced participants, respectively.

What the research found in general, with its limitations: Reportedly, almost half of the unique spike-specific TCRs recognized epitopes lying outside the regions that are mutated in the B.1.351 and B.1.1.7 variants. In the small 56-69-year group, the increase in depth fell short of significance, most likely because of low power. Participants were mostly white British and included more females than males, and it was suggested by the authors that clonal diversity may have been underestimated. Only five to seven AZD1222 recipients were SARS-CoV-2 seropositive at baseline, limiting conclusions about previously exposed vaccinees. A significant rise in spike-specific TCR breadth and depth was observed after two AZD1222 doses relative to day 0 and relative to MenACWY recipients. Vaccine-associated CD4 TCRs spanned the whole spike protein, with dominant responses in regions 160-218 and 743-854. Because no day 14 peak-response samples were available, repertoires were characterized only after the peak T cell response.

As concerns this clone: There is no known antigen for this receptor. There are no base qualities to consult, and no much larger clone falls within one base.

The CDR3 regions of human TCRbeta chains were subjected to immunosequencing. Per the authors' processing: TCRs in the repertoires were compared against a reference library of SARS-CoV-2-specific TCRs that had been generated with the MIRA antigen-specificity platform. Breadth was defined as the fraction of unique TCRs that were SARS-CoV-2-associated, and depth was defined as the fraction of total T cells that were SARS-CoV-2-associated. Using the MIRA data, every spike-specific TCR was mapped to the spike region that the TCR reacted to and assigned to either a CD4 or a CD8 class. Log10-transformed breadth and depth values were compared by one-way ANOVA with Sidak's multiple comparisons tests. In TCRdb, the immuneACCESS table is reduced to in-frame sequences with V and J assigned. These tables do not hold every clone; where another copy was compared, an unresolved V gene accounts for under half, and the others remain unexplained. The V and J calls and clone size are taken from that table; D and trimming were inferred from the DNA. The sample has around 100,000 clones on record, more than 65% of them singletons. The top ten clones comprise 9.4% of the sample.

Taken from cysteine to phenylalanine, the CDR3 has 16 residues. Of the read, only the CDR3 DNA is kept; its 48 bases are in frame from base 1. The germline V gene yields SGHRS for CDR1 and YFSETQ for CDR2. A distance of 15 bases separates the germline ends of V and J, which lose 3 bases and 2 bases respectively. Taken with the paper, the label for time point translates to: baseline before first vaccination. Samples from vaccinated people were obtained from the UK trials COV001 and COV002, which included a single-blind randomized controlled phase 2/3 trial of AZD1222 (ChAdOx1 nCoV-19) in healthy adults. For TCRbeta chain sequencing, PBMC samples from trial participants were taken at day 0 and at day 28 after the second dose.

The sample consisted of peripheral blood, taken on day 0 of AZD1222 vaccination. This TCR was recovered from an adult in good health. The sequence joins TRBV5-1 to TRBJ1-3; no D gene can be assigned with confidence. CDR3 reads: CASSSRTQLAGNTIYF. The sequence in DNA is TGCGCCAGCAGCTCTCGGACGCAGCTCGCTGGAAACACCATATATTTT.